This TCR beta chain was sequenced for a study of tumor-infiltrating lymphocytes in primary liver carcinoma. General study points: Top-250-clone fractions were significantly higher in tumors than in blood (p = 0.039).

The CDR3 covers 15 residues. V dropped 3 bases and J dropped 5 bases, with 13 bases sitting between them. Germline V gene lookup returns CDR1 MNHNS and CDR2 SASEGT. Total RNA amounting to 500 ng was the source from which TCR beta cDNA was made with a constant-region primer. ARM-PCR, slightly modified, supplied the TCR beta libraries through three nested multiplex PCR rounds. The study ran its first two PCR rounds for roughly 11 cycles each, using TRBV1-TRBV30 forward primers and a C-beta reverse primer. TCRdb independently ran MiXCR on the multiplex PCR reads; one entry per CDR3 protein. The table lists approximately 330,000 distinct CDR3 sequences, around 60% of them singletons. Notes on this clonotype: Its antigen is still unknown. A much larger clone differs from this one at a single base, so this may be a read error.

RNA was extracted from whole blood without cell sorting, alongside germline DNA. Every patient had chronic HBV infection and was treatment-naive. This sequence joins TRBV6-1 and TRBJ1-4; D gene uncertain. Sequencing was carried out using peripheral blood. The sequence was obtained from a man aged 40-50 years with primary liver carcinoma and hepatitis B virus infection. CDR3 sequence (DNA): TGTGCCAGCAGTGACTTCGGAGGGCCCAATGAAAAACTGTTTTTT. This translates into CASSDFGGPNEKLFF.